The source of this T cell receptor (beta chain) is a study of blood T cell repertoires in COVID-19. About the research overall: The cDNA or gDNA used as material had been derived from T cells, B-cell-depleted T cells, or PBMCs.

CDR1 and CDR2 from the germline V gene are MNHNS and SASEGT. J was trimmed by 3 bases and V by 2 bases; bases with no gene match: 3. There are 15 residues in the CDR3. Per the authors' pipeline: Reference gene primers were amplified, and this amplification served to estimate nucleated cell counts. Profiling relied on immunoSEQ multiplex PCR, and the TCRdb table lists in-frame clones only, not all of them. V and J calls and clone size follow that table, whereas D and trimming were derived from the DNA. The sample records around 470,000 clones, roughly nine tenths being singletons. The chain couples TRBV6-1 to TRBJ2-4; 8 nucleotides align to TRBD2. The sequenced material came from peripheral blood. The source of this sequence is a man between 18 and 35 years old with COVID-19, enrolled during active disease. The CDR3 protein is CASSEYRGGKNIQYF. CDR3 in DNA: TGTGCCAGCAGTGAATACCGGGGGGGCAAAAACATTCAGTACTTC.